This T cell receptor beta chain originates from a study of shared clonotypes between healthy human individuals. Overall study findings and caveats: Blood was the sole source, and tissue repertoires probably differ.

For this clone: As yet, its antigen is unknown.

Sequenced by immunoSEQ multiplex PCR; TCRdb stores in-frame clones only, minus some. The repertoire holds approximately 1.9 million clones, with roughly 93% as singletons. Naive CD8 isolation took CD45RO-negative cells positively selected for CCR7 and excluded terminally differentiated effector memory CD45RA+ cells. V trimming: 5 bases; J trimming: 4 bases; junction bases outside the gene matches: 8. CDR1 LNHDA and CDR2 SQIVND come from the germline V gene (reference sequence). This CDR3 is built from 16 residues. Sequenced sample: naive CD8+ T cells from PBMCs. The receptor was isolated from a man aged 18 to 35 in good health. Some clones in this sample may be carry-over from other donors' samples. The chain employs TRBV19 and TRBJ2-1; TRBD1 matches 10 bases. CDR3 protein: CASSSRQGARYNEQFF. As DNA, the CDR3 is TGTGCCAGTAGTTCGCGACAGGGGGCGAGGTACAATGAGCAGTTCTTC.